The entry below gives a single T cell receptor (beta chain) sequence along with its context. At least ten counts were recorded for this clone. The specificity of this receptor is unknown. No much larger clone is present one base from it, and per-base qualities are unavailable. The CDR3 measures 14 amino acids from cysteine to phenylalanine. Just CDR3 DNA is preserved here, 42 bases in frame from base 1. CDR1 and CDR2, per the germline V gene (reference sequence), are LNHDA and SQIVND. V lost 5 bases and J lost 4 bases, and the count of bases not matched to a germline gene is 6. This record belongs to a study of blood T cell repertoires in COVID-19 (dated by TCRdb to between 2020 and 2021). Some background on the complete study: The collaborator samples originated in the United States, Italy and Spain and spanned the acute and convalescent phases of COVID-19. The dataset comprised deeply sampled blood TCRbeta repertoires from subjects exposed to, actively infected with, or recovered from COVID-19. The repertoires were released in a freely available public database intended as a resource for research on the immune response to SARS-CoV-2. Sample metadata almost always included a de-identified subject ID, COVID-19 status, age in years and sex. The samples were drawn from the first 160 participants of the ongoing ImmuneRACE study and from over 950 subjects provided by 6 global collaborators. Where HLA class I and class II types were available, the types were taken from metadata supplied by the sample provider, not from assay-based typing. The material from the prospective study consisted of cDNA or gDNA derived from T cells, B-cell-depleted T cells, or PBMCs. Overall study results and their limits: How much clinical and demographic metadata was included differed by source and by participant, and the metadata was provided uncurated.

Each collaborating institution followed its own protocols to collect whole blood in K2EDTA tubes. For TCRbeta analysis, collaborators shipped samples in one of three forms: frozen whole blood, isolated PBMCs, or DNA extracted from either of those sample types. TCRbeta CDR3 regions were amplified from genomic DNA by means of the immunoSEQ Assay, a bias-controlled multiplex PCR. In the paper's pipeline: Nucleated cell counts per sample were estimated from amplification of reference gene primers within the assay. To quantify the absolute abundance of each unique TCRbeta CDR3 rearrangement, sequence reads were collapsed and filtered. For each sample, productive Simpson clonality was calculated by taking the square root of Simpson's diversity index across productive rearrangements. Held by TCRdb, this immuneACCESS table contains in-frame sequences only and omits some clones. Under half of the omission traces to an unresolved V gene where checked; the cause of the rest is unknown. That table is the source of V, J and clone size, and D and trimming were worked out from the DNA. This sample has about 180,000 clones in its table, and about 85% of those were observed once. Around 9.8% of the sample belongs to the ten largest clones.

Recombination joined TRBV19 with TRBJ2-7; TRBD2 lines up with 9 middle nucleotides. Sequencing used peripheral blood. This TCR was recovered from a woman over 75 with acute or convalescent COVID-19. The nucleotide sequence reads as follows: TGTGCCAGTAGTTCCTATAGCGGGAGTTACGAGCAGTACTTC. This yields the protein CASSSYSGSYEQYF.